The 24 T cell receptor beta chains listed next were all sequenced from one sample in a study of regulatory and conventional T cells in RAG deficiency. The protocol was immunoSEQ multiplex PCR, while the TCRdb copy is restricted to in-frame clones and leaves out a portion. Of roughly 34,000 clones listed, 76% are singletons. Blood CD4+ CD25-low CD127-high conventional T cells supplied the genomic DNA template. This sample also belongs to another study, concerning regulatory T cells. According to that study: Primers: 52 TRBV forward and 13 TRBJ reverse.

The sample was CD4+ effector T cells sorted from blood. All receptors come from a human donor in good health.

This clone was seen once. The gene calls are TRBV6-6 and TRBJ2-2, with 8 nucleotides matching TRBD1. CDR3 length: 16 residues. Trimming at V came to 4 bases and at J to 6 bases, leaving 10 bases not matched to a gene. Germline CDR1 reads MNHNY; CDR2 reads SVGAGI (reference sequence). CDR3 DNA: TGTGCCAGCAGTTTCTCCCGGACAGGGAAGGCCGGGGAGCTGTTTTTT. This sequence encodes CASSFSRTGKAGELFF.

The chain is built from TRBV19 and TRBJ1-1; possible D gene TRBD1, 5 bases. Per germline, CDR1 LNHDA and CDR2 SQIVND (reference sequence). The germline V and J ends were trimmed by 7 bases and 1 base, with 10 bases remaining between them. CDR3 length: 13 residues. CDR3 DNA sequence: TGTGCCAGTAACAGACAGCCGAACACTGAAGCTTTCTTT. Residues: CASNRQPNTEAFF.

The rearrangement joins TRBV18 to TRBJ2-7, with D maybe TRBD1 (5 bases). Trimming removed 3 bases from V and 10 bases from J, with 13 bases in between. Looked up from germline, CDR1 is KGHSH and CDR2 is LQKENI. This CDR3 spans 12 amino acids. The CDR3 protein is CASSPRLGEQYF. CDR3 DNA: TGTGCCAGCTCACCCCGTCTAGGGGAACAGTACTTC.

The CDR3 DNA is TGTGCCAGCAGTTTAATAGGGGCAAATGAAAAACTGTTTTTT. Amino acid sequence: CASSLIGANEKLFF. The chain has TRBV27 and TRBJ1-4; possible D gene TRBD1, 5 bases. V was clipped by 2 bases and J by 5 bases, with 9 bases between them. The V gene's germline CDR1 is MNHEY and CDR2 SMNVEV (reference sequence). The CDR3 consists of 14 residues.

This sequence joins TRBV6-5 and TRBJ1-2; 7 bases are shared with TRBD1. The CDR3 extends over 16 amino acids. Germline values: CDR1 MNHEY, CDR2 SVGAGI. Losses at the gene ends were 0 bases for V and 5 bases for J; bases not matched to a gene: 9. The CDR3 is CASSYSRKGAGYGYTF. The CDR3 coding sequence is TGTGCCAGCAGTTACTCTCGGAAGGGGGCAGGGTATGGCTACACCTTC.

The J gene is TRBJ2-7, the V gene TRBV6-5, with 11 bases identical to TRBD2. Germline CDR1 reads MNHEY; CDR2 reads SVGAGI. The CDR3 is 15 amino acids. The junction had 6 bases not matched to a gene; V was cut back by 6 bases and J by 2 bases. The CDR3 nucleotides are TGTGCCAGCAGCACGACTAGCGGGGCACCCTACGAGCAGTACTTC. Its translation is CASSTTSGAPYEQYF.

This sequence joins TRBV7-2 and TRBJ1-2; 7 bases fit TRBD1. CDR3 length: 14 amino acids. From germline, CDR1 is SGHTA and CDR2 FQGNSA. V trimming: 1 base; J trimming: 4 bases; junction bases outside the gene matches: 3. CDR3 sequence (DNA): TGTGCCAGCAGCTTAGAACCAGGGGGCTATGGCTACACCTTC. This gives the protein CASSLEPGGYGYTF. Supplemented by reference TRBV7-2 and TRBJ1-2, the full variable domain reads GAGVSQSPSNKVTEKGKDVELRCDPISGHTALYWYRQSLGQGLEFLIYFQGNSAPDKSGLPSDRFSAERTGGSVSTLTIQRTQQEDSAVYLCASSLEPGGYGYTFGSGTRLTVV.

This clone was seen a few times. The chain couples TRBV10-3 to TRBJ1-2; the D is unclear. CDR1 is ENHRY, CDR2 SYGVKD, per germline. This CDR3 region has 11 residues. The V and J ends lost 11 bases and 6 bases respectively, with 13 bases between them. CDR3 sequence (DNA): TGTGCCCTACTCGGAGGAAATGGCTACACCTTC. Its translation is CALLGGNGYTF.

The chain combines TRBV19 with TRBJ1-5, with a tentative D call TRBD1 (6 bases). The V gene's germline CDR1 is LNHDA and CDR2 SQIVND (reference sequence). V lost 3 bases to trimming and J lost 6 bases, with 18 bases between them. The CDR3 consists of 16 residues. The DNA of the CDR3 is TGTGCCAGTAGTATTGGGACAAACCCCGGGCGTCAGCCCCAGCATTTT. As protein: CASSIGTNPGRQPQHF.

The DNA of the CDR3 is TGTGCCAGCAGCTTGGGGATCCTAGGGGTCTCCTACGAGCAGTACTTC. Protein product: CASSLGILGVSYEQYF. The V gene is TRBV5-4, the J gene TRBJ2-7; tentative D call: TRBD1 (5 bases). Germline assignment: CDR1 SGHNT and CDR2 YYREEE (reference sequence). Trimming took 0 bases from V and 0 from J, leaving 13 bases between them. This CDR3 has 16 residues.

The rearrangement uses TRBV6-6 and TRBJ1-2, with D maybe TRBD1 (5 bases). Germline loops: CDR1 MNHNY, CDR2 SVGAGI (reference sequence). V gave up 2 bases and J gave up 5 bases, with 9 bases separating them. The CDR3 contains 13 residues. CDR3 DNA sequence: TGTGCCAGCAGTTACACAGGAGGATATGGCTACACCTTC. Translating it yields CASSYTGGYGYTF.

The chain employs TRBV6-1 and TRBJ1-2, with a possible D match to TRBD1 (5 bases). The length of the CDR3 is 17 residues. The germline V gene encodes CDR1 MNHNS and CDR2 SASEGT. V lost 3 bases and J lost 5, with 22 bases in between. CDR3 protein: CASSEIGAYLFHYGYTF. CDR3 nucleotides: TGTGCCAGCAGTGAGATCGGGGCCTACCTTTTCCATTATGGCTACACCTTC.

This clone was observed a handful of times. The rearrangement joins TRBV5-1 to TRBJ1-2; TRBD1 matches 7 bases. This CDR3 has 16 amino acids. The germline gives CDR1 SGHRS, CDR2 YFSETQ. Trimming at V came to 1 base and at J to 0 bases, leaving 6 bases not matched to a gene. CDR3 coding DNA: TGCGCCAGCAGCTTGTGGGCAGGGGGAGCTAACTATGGCTACACCTTC. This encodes CASSLWAGGANYGYTF.

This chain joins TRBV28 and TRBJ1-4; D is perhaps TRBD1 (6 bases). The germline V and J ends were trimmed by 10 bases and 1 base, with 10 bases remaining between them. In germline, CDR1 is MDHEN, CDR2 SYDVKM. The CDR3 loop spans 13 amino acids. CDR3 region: CATADRTNEKLFF. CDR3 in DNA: TGTGCCACCGCGGACAGAACTAATGAAAAACTGTTTTTT.

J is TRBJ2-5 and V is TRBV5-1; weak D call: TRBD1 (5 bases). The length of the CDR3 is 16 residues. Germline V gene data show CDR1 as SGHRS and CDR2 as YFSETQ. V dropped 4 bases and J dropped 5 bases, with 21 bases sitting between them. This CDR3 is CASSPTVITGGETQYF. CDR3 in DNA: TGCGCCAGCAGCCCTACCGTTATTACAGGTGGGGAGACCCAGTACTTC.

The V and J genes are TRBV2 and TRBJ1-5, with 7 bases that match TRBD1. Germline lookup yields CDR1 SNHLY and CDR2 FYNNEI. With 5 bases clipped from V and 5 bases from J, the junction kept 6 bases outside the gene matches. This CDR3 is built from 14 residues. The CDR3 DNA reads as TGTGCCAGCAGTCCCAGGGGGGGGTATCAGCCCCAGCATTTT. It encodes CASSPRGGYQPQHF.

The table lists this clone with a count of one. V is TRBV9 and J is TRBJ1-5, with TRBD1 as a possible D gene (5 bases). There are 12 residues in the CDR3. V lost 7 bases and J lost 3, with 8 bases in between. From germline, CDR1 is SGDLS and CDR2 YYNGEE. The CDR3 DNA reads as TGTGCCAGCGGGGGGGACAATCAGCCCCAGCATTTT. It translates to CASGGDNQPQHF.

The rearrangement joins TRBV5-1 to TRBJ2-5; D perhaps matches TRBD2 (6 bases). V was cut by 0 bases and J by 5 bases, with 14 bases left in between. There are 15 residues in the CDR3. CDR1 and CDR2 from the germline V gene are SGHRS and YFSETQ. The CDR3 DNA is TGCGCCAGCAGCTTGGCCCGGGGGAACAGGGAGACCCAGTACTTC. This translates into CASSLARGNRETQYF.

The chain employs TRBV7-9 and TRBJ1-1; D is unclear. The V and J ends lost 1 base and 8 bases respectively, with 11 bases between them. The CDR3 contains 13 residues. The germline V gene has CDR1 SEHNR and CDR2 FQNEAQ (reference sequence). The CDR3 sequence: CASSLVQRSEAFF. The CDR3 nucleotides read TGTGCCAGCAGCTTAGTTCAGAGATCCGAAGCTTTCTTT.

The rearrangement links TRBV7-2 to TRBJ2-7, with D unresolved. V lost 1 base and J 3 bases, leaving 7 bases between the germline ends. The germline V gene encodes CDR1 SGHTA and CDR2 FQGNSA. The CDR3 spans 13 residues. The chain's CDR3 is CASSLVHSYEQYF. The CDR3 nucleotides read TGTGCCAGCAGCTTAGTGCACAGCTACGAGCAGTACTTC.

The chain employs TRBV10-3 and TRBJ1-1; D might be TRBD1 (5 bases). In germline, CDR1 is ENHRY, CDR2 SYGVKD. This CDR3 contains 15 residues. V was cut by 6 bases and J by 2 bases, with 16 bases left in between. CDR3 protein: CAIRGTESSNTEAFF. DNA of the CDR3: TGTGCCATCAGGGGGACGGAGTCCTCAAACACTGAAGCTTTCTTT.

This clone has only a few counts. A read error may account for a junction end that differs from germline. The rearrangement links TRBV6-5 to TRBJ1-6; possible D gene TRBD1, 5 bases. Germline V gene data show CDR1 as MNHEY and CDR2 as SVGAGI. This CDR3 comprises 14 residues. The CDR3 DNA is TGTGCCAGCAGATACTCAGTAGGGGATTCACCCCTCCACTTT. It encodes CASRYSVGDSPLHF.

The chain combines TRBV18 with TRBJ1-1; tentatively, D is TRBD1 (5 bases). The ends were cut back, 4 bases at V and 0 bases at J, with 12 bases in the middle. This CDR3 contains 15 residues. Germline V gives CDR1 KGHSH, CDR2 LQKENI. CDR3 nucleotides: TGTGCCAGCTCACTAAATGGGGGAATGAACACTGAAGCTTTCTTT. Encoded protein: CASSLNGGMNTEAFF.

The CDR3 DNA follows: TGTGCCAGCAGCTTAACGCCCCAACTAGCGGGGGGGGTAGATACGCAGTATTTT. Translation: CASSLTPQLAGGVDTQYF. The chain couples TRBV7-3 to TRBJ2-3, with TRBD2 matching 13 bases. The CDR3 runs to 18 residues. Trimming at V came to 0 bases and at J to 5 bases, leaving 8 bases not matched to a gene. The germline V gene encodes CDR1 SGHTA and CDR2 FQGTGA.